Listed below are T cell receptor beta chains from one sample, sequenced in a study of T cell responses to AZD1222 COVID-19 vaccine. Only in-frame clones appear in the TCRdb table, and some are missing; sequencing was by immunoSEQ multiplex PCR. The sample contains around 91,000 clones, more than 70% of which appear only once. This material consisted of peripheral blood, taken on day 0 of AZD1222 vaccination. Every receptor here comes from an adult in good health. Both conserved end residues are part of each CDR3.

CDR3 length	V gene	J gene	CDR3 protein
14	TRBV2	TRBJ1-6	CASSRGQNNSPLHF
18	TRBV11-2	TRBJ2-7	CASSLGLGLAGYSYEQYF
18	TRBV11-2	TRBJ1-4	CASSRRASRQGKNEKLFF
15	TRBV6-4	TRBJ2-3	CASSGLAGSTDTQYF
14	TRBV7-2	TRBJ2-7	CASSPTSGVGEQYF
15	TRBV25-1	TRBJ1-4	CASRGPTGGIEKLFF
16	TRBV9	TRBJ2-3	CASSPRGGPSGDTQYF
13	TRBV7-2	TRBJ2-1	CASSPNSYNEQFF
16	TRBV5-5	TRBJ1-2	CASSLVQGQTDYGYTF
14	TRBV19	TRBJ1-5	CASTPLDVNQPQHF
14	TRBV7-7	TRBJ1-1	CASSLVSLNTEAFF
15	TRBV5-1	TRBJ2-1	CASSRVVAGYNEQFF
12	TRBV11-3	TRBJ2-1	CASSLDPTKQFF
12	TRBV16	TRBJ1-2	CASSQSEGGYTF
14	TRBV19	TRBJ2-1	CASTGDGSYNEQFF
12	TRBV5-1	TRBJ1-5	CASSLEGWPQHF
16	TRBV13	TRBJ1-4	CASSARLGATNEKLFF
14	TRBV7-9	TRBJ1-3	CASSSGSSGNTIYF
19	TRBV2	TRBJ2-5	CATKIRLAGGNRPQETQYF
15	TRBV5-1	TRBJ1-5	CASSLTGSGNQPQHF
19	TRBV5-4	TRBJ2-4	CASSLAGGRGSLAKNIQYF
12	TRBV29-1	TRBJ1-2	CSVDMTGLGYTF
12	TRBV9	TRBJ1-2	CASSVGGGGYTF
15	TRBV9	TRBJ1-1	CASSVEGAGNTEAFF
13	TRBV7-3	TRBJ1-1	CASRDREDTEAFF
14	TRBV19	TRBJ2-1	CASSREGSYNEQFF
12	TRBV4-2	TRBJ2-7	CASSQDGVQQYF
20	TRBV21-1	TRBJ1-5	CASSKATRLTGVYSNQPQHF
17	TRBV21-1	TRBJ1-3	CASSTPPWRISGNTIYF
15	TRBV11-3	TRBJ2-7	CASSLERGGGYEQYF
14	TRBV6-2/TRBV6-3	TRBJ1-1	CASSYRTRNTEAFF
18	TRBV7-2	TRBJ2-5	CASSPLSFIRRTQETQYF
13	TRBV4-3	TRBJ2-7	CASSLSSGYEQYF
12	TRBV12-3/TRBV12-4	TRBJ2-1	CASGRLYNEQFF
14	TRBV7-8	TRBJ1-5	CASSLGQSNQPQHF
14	TRBV11-2	TRBJ2-7	CASSLIRSSYEQYF
12	TRBV11-3	TRBJ2-1	CASSLEVGEQFF
17	TRBV5-1	TRBJ2-2	CASSFPRRTGNTGELFF
17	TRBV4-1	TRBJ2-2	CASSLPPGAAGTGELFF
16	TRBV19	TRBJ2-7	CASSSPGLAGRWEQYF
16	TRBV6-2/TRBV6-3	TRBJ1-5	CASSPATGVLGQPQHF
16	TRBV18	TRBJ2-3	CASSHQDRVGTDTQYF
17	TRBV21-1	TRBJ1-4	CASSPPGQGLTNEKLFF
17	TRBV27	TRBJ1-1	CASGIPSVGQPNTEAFF
15	TRBV7-2	TRBJ2-7	CASSPPGQGASEQYF
14	TRBV7-2	TRBJ2-5	CASSLEGGQETQYF
15	TRBV5-5	TRBJ2-2	CASSLRAPSTGELFF
16	TRBV7-2	TRBJ2-2	CASSLGRLAYTGELFF
14	TRBV6-2/TRBV6-3	TRBJ2-2	CASSYRRPTGELFF
15	TRBV5-1	TRBJ1-5	CASSLEGEINQPQHF
15	TRBV28	TRBJ1-5	CASSLGGRLYQPQHF
15	TRBV19	TRBJ1-4	CASSIRQATNEKLFF
12	TRBV19	TRBJ1-2	CASRAQGFGYTF
12	TRBV6-5	TRBJ2-3	CASRGSTDTQYF
15	TRBV4-3	TRBJ1-6	CASSQDFGVNSPLHF
13	TRBV6-5	TRBJ2-2	CASRREGAGELFF
18	TRBV19	TRBJ1-2	CASSKDGPIMDYPYGYTF